One and the same sample provided the 28 T cell receptor beta chains below, sequenced in a study of radiotherapy plus CTLA-4 blockade in lung cancer. TCRdb's table, derived via immunoSEQ multiplex PCR, lists solely in-frame clones and lacks some. The data show 90,000 to 100,000 clones, with roughly 79% seen just once and 2.8% held by the top ten. The sample was peripheral blood, taken from a patient treated with radiotherapy plus ipilimumab. Receptor source: a human donor with non-small cell lung cancer who had a partial response to radiotherapy plus ipilimumab. Some clones in this sample may be carry-over from other donors' samples.

The rearrangement uses TRBV5-1 and TRBJ2-1; 11 positions match TRBD2. Germline values: CDR1 SGHRS, CDR2 YFSETQ. After removal of 4 bases from V and 0 bases from J, the junction contained 3 bases not matched to a gene. The CDR3 totals 16 residues. In DNA, the CDR3 is TGCGCCAGCAGCCGACTAGCGGGAAGCTCCTACAATGAGCAGTTCTTC. It is translated as CASSRLAGSSYNEQFF.

The rearrangement joins TRBV6-5 to TRBJ2-7; TRBD1 matches 9 bases. Germline V gives CDR1 MNHEY, CDR2 SVGAGI. The CDR3 loop spans 13 amino acids. The V segment lost 7 bases and the J segment 1 base; nucleotides outside the gene matches: 2. CDR3 DNA sequence: TGTGCCAGCAAAGGACAGGGGTCCTACGAGCAGTACTTC. The encoded protein is CASKGQGSYEQYF.

The gene calls are TRBV10-2 and TRBJ2-5, with 13 bases fitting TRBD2. V dropped 6 bases and J dropped 3; count of bases not matched to a gene: 10. CDR3 length: 17 residues. From germline, CDR1 is WSHSY and CDR2 SAAADI. CDR3 nucleotide sequence: TGCGCCAGCAGCCTACTAGCGGGGGGGGTCTGGGAAGAGACCCAGTACTTC. Translating it yields CASSLLAGGVWEETQYF.

The chain has TRBV6-6 and TRBJ1-4, with a tentative D call TRBD1 (5 bases). Trimming removed 7 bases at V and 7 bases at J, with 13 bases between. Germline lookup yields CDR1 MNHNY and CDR2 SVGAGI (reference sequence). The CDR3 totals 13 residues. CDR3 nucleotide sequence: TGTGCCAGCACTAGGGGCCTGGGTGAAAAACTGTTTTTT. Its protein product is CASTRGLGEKLFF.

The chain combines TRBV30 with TRBJ2-1; 10 bases are shared with TRBD2. The CDR3 is 16 amino acids. The V gene end was trimmed by 0 bases and the J gene end by 4 bases; junction bases not matched to a gene: 6. Germline V gene data show CDR1 as GTSNPN and CDR2 as SVGIG (reference sequence). This CDR3 is CAWSVRTSGIYNEQFF. DNA for the CDR3: TGTGCCTGGAGTGTACGGACTAGCGGAATATACAATGAGCAGTTCTTC.

The DNA of the CDR3 is TGTGCCTGGACAGGGGGCAAGCCCGAGCAGTACTTC. Translated: CAWTGGKPEQYF. The V gene is TRBV30, the J gene TRBJ2-7, with 8 bases matching TRBD1. The V gene end was trimmed by 4 bases and the J gene end by 6 bases; junction bases not matched to a gene: 5. The CDR3 sequence is 12 residues long. CDR1 is GTSNPN and CDR2 is SVGIG in the germline V gene (reference sequence). Filled out from reference TRBV30 and TRBJ2-7, the complete variable domain reads SQTIHQWPATLVQPVGSPLSLECTVEGTSNPNLYWYRQAAGRGLQLLFYSVGIGQISSEVPQNLSASRPQDRQFILSSKKLLLSDSGFYLCAWTGGKPEQYFGPGTRLTVT.

This clone was detected a few times. The V gene is TRBV7-9, the J gene TRBJ1-6; D is possibly TRBD1 (5 bases). CDR3 length: 14 residues. Trimming took 5 bases from V and 9 from J, leaving 14 bases between them. Per germline, CDR1 SEHNR and CDR2 FQNEAQ (reference sequence). The CDR3 bases are TGTGCCAGCAGCCCCGGGACTGTCCTTTCACCCCTCCACTTT. Its translation is CASSPGTVLSPLHF.

The V gene is TRBV6-1, the J gene TRBJ1-5; maybe TRBD1 (6 bases). From germline, CDR1 is MNHNS and CDR2 SASEGT. The CDR3 loop spans 15 amino acids. Trimming took off 0 bases at V and 7 bases at J, with 13 bases between the two ends. The CDR3 region is CASSEAGGARQPQHF. CDR3 coding DNA: TGTGCCAGCAGTGAAGCGGGGGGGGCTCGGCAGCCCCAGCATTTT.

The CDR3 DNA follows: TGTGCCAGCAGATCGGGAGTCGAGACCGGGGAGCTGTTTTTT. Translation gives CASRSGVETGELFF. The chain has TRBV6-6 and TRBJ2-2; TRBD2 is a possible D gene (6 bases). CDR1 and CDR2 (germline): MNHNY, SVGAGI (reference sequence). The ends were cut back, 6 bases at V and 5 bases at J, with 13 bases in the middle. CDR3 size: 14 residues.

The sample holds a few counts of this clone. The CDR3 loop reads CASTPGGAGGYTF. As DNA, the CDR3 is TGTGCCAGCACCCCTGGGGGGGCCGGGGGCTACACCTTC. The rearrangement uses TRBV28 and TRBJ1-2, with D possibly matching TRBD1 (6 bases). The V end lost 7 bases, the J end lost 8 bases, and 17 bases lay between the germline ends. This CDR3 contains 13 residues. Germline V gene data show CDR1 as MDHEN and CDR2 as SYDVKM.

The gene calls are TRBV7-6 and TRBJ1-3, with D perhaps matching TRBD1 (6 bases). In germline, CDR1 is SGHVS, CDR2 FNYEAQ. This CDR3 contains 14 residues. V lost 6 bases to trimming and J lost 5 bases, with 14 bases between them. CDR3 bases: TGTGCCAGCAGTCCAACCCAGGGGCGAAACACCATATATTTT. This gives the protein CASSPTQGRNTIYF.

This clone came up a few times. This chain uses TRBV18 with TRBJ2-2; 7 bases map to TRBD2. The germline V gene has CDR1 KGHSH and CDR2 LQKENI. This CDR3 has 16 amino acids. The trim removed 5 bases at V and 1 base at J, leaving 7 bases unmatched. The CDR3 DNA sequence: TGTGCCAGCTCATCACTAGCGAAACTGAACACCGGGGAGCTGTTTTTT. It encodes CASSSLAKLNTGELFF.

V usage is TRBV5-1 and J usage is TRBJ1-2, with 9 bases that match TRBD1. The CDR3 covers 14 residues. After removal of 5 bases from V and 8 bases from J, the junction contained 10 bases not matched to a gene. Germline V CDR1 and CDR2: SGHRS, YFSETQ. CDR3 in amino acids: CASSSTGGLSGYTF. Here the CDR3 DNA reads TGCGCCAGCAGTAGCACAGGGGGCTTGAGCGGCTACACCTTC.

The sample holds a few counts of this clone. The genes are TRBV9 and TRBJ1-3, with D perhaps matching TRBD1 (6 bases). The V gene lost 4 bases and the J gene lost 2 bases, with 10 bases spanning the gap. The germline V gene encodes CDR1 SGDLS and CDR2 YYNGEE. The CDR3 extends over 14 amino acids. Here the CDR3 reads CASSPRTAGNTIYF. DNA for the CDR3: TGTGCCAGCAGCCCTCGGACAGCTGGAAACACCATATATTTT.

This clone was seen more than once but under ten times. V gene TRBV18 combines with J gene TRBJ2-3; TRBD2 matches at 8 bases. Germline-derived CDR1 and CDR2 are KGHSH and LQKENI. Unmatched junction bases numbered 14, after V lost 1 base and J lost 8 bases. The CDR3 runs 17 residues. CDR3 sequence reads: CASSPRAAGGRPATQYF. As DNA, the CDR3 is TGTGCCAGCTCACCACGTGCCGCGGGGGGCCGCCCGGCTACGCAGTATTTT.

The V gene is TRBV29-1, the J gene TRBJ1-4, with 9 positions matching TRBD1. Per the germline V gene, CDR1 is SQVTM and CDR2 is ANQGSEA. The CDR3 consists of 15 residues. Trimming at V came to 6 bases and at J to 8 bases, leaving 13 bases not matched to a gene. The CDR3 DNA follows: TGCAGCGTCCCGGGACAGGGTTCGGATTGGGAAAAACTGTTTTTT. Residues: CSVPGQGSDWEKLFF.

This chain joins TRBV5-1 and TRBJ1-1; 8 positions match TRBD1. Germline V gene data show CDR1 as SGHRS and CDR2 as YFSETQ. This CDR3 has 14 amino acids. The junction had 8 bases not matched to a gene; V was cut back by 4 bases and J by 6 bases. CDR3 nucleotides: TGCGCCAGCAGCACCCGACAGGGGATCGCTGAAGCTTTCTTT. This encodes CASSTRQGIAEAFF.

The chain couples TRBV6-5 to TRBJ1-2, with 8 positions matching TRBD1. V trimming: 8 bases; J trimming: 2 bases; junction bases outside the gene matches: 4. The CDR3 is made up of 13 amino acids. Germline values: CDR1 MNHEY, CDR2 SVGAGI. The CDR3, as DNA: TGTGCCAGCGGATGGACAGGGAACTATGGCTACACCTTC. Translated: CASGWTGNYGYTF.

The chain joins TRBV10-3 to TRBJ2-7; perhaps TRBD1 as D (6 bases). The CDR3 extends over 13 amino acids. CDR1 is ENHRY and CDR2 is SYGVKD in the germline V gene. The ends were cut back, 9 bases at V and 6 bases at J, with 18 bases in the middle. The CDR3 bases are TGTGCCATAGCGACAGGTTCGACGGGCGAGCAGTACTTC. The encoded protein is CAIATGSTGEQYF.

The J gene is TRBJ2-7, the V gene TRBV28; 7 positions match TRBD1. With V trimmed by 1 base and J by 1 base, 4 bases remained unmatched. In germline, CDR1 is MDHEN, CDR2 SYDVKM. The CDR3 consists of 15 residues. The CDR3 nucleotides read TGTGCCAGCAGTTTATCCGTGACAGGGTCCTACGAGCAGTACTTC. This gives the protein CASSLSVTGSYEQYF.

This chain connects TRBV27 to TRBJ1-6; 10 nucleotides align to TRBD1. The CDR3 is made up of 16 amino acids. After removal of 4 bases from V and 7 bases from J, the junction contained 7 bases not matched to a gene. Germline CDR1 is MNHEY and CDR2 is SMNVEV (reference sequence). The DNA for the CDR3 is TGTGCCAGCAGTTACCTTGGGACAGGGGAAAATTCACCCCTCCACTTT. It specifies CASSYLGTGENSPLHF.

The rearrangement links TRBV14 to TRBJ1-1, with 8 bases fitting TRBD1. Looked up from germline, CDR1 is SGHDN and CDR2 is FVKESK. The CDR3 totals 15 residues. V lost 6 bases to trimming and J lost 0 bases; unmatched junction nucleotides: 6. For the CDR3, the DNA is TGTGCCAGCAGACCCGGACAGGGAATGAACACTGAAGCTTTCTTT. Its protein is CASRPGQGMNTEAFF.

This rearrangement joins TRBV7-3 to TRBJ2-1; possibly TRBD2 for D (6 bases). The CDR3 has 15 amino acids. In germline, CDR1 is SGHTA, CDR2 FQGTGA. Trimming shortened V by 6 bases and J by 1 base, and 13 bases separated the two germline ends. The CDR3 DNA follows: TGTGCCAGCAGGGAAAGTAGCGGATCCTACAATGAGCAGTTCTTC. Amino acids: CASRESSGSYNEQFF.

J is TRBJ2-7 and V is TRBV23-1, with TRBD2 matching 10 bases. TRBV23-1 is recorded as an ORF, its role being uncertain. V shed 8 bases and J 6 bases; nucleotides not matched to a gene: 4. The CDR3 is 12 residues long. The CDR3 sequence: CASQSSGSEQYF. The DNA for the CDR3 is TGCGCCAGCCAATCTAGCGGGAGCGAGCAGTACTTC.

This clone appeared a single time. The CDR3 sequence is CASSQLGQWASSPLHF. For the CDR3, the DNA is TGCGCCAGCAGCCAATTGGGACAGTGGGCAAGCTCACCCCTCCACTTT. The chain recombines TRBV4-1 with TRBJ1-6, with 7 bases identical to TRBD1. Trimming took 2 bases from V and 10 from J; bases not matched to a gene: 11. In germline, CDR1 is MGHRA, CDR2 YSYEKL. This CDR3 spans 16 amino acids.

V gene TRBV5-8 combines with J gene TRBJ2-1, with TRBD2 matching over 13 bases. Germline V gene lookup returns CDR1 SGHTS and CDR2 YDEGEE. This CDR3 region has 18 residues. Unmatched junction bases numbered 16, after V lost 4 bases and J lost 9 bases. CDR3 residues: CASSQGQGQRLAGGEQFF. The CDR3 coding sequence is TGTGCCAGCAGCCAGGGACAGGGGCAAAGACTAGCGGGGGGTGAGCAGTTCTTC.

V usage is TRBV6-5 and J usage is TRBJ1-1; D might be TRBD1 (6 bases). The CDR3 length is 15 residues. Between the trimmed V and J ends, which lost 5 bases and 4 bases, there was a span of 17 bases. CDR1 and CDR2 (germline): MNHEY, SVGAGI. CDR3 loop: CASSMGTLLFTEAFF. The DNA for the CDR3 is TGTGCCAGCAGTATGGGGACATTACTGTTCACTGAAGCTTTCTTT.

The chain has TRBV7-9 and TRBJ2-2; 11 bases line up with TRBD2. The V gene's germline CDR1 is SEHNR and CDR2 FQNEAQ (reference sequence). The CDR3 is 15 residues long. V lost 5 bases and J lost 5; bases outside the gene matches: 4. The CDR3 coding sequence is TGTGCCAGCAGCACGGGACTAGCGGAGACCGGGGAGCTGTTTTTT. Its protein is CASSTGLAETGELFF.